Below, 3 T cell receptor beta chains from the same sample are listed, as sequenced in a study of T cell clones after liver transplantation (dated by TCRdb to about 2019). Library creation used the immunoSEQ multiplex PCR assay. TCRdb retrieved this table from immuneACCESS and kept in-frame rearrangements only. Not all clones are present; in checked studies, unresolved V genes account for under half, and no reason is known for the remainder. The sample includes tens of thousands of clones, with 80% to 95% observed a single time. The top ten clones comprise 0.98% of the sample. This sample comprised CD4+ T cells from blood, obtained less than 28 months after liver transplant. Receptors originate from a human patient who received a liver transplant. Following a transplant, some T lymphocytes may have been derived from the graft donor.

The DNA of the CDR3 is TGTGCCAGCAGCGCTTCAGGAGCTAACTATGGCTACACCTTC. Translation gives CASSASGANYGYTF. The V gene is TRBV9, the J gene TRBJ1-2; D is undetermined. V shed 3 bases and J shed 0 bases, with 9 bases lying between them. Germline CDR1 is SGDLS and CDR2 is YYNGEE. The CDR3 runs to 14 residues.

The chain has TRBV7-9 and TRBJ2-7; 9 bases align to TRBD1. Per germline, CDR1 SEHNR and CDR2 FQNEAQ (reference sequence). CDR3 length: 14 residues. The V segment lost 5 bases and the J segment 4 bases; nucleotides outside the gene matches: 6. The CDR3: CASSPGQGVYEQYF. The CDR3, as DNA: TGTGCCAGCAGCCCGGGACAGGGAGTATACGAGCAGTACTTC.

This chain joins TRBV28 and TRBJ1-5, with TRBD1 identical over 7 bases. This CDR3 has 15 residues. Unmatched junction bases numbered 4, after V lost 5 bases and J lost 0 bases. CDR1 MDHEN and CDR2 SYDVKM come from the germline V gene. CDR3 sequence reads: CASSGTDNSNQPQHF. The CDR3 region has the DNA TGTGCCAGCAGTGGGACAGACAATAGCAATCAGCCCCAGCATTTT.